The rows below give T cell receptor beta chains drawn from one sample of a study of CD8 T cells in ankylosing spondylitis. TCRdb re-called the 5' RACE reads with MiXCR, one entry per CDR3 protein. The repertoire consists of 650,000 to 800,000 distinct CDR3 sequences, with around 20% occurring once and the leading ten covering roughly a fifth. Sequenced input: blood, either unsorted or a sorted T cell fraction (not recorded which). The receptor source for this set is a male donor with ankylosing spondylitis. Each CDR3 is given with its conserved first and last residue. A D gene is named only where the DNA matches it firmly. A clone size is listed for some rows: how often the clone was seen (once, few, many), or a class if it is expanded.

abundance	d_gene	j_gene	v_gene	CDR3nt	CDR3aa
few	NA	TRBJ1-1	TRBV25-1	TGTGCCAGCAGTGAGGGTTGGGCCGGGAACACTGAAGCTTTCTTT	CASSEGWAGNTEAFF
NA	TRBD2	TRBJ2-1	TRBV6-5	TGTGCCAGCAGTTACTCAGCGGGGCCCCACAATGAGCAGTTCTTC	CASSYSAGPHNEQFF
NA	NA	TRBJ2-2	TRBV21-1	TGTGCCAGCAGCAAAGTTCGGGACAGGGGAGTGGGGGAGCTGTTTTTT	CASSKVRDRGVGELFF
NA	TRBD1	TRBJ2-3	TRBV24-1	TGTGCCACCAGGGACAGGGGAACAGATACGCAGTATTTT	CATRDRGTDTQYF
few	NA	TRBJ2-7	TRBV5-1	TGCGCCAGCAGCTTGGATGGGGAAATCTACGAGCAGTACTTC	CASSLDGEIYEQYF
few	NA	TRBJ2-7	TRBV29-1	TGCAGCGTTGGGAGTAACGAGCAGTACTTC	CSVGSNEQYF
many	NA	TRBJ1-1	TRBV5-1	TGCGCCAGCAGCTCACAGGGGAACACTGAAGCTTTCTTT	CASSSQGNTEAFF
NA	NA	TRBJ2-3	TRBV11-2	TGTGCCAGCAGCAACCGGGACAAGACCACAGATACGCAGTATTTT	CASSNRDKTTDTQYF
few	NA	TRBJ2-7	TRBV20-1	TGCAGTGCTGTCCCCGTTGTGGGAGGAGTATACGAGCAGTACTTC	CSAVPVVGGVYEQYF
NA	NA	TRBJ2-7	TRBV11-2	TGTGCCAGCAGCCAAAGACAGGATACCTACGAGCAGTACTTC	CASSQRQDTYEQYF
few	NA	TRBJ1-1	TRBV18	TGTGCCAGCTCACCCCTCCCCGGGGAGGGACGGACTGAAGCTTTCTTT	CASSPLPGEGRTEAFF
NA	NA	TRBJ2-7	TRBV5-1	TGCGCCAGCAGCCCGCAGGGATCGGCTTCCGAGCAGTACTTC	CASSPQGSASEQYF
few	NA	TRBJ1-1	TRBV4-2	TGTGCCAGCAGCCAATCGTTGTCAGGGTGGGGCACTGAAGCTTTCTTT	CASSQSLSGWGTEAFF
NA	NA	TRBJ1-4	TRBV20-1	TGCAGTGTTCAAGGGGGAGGCAGTAAGGAACGGGGCGAAAAACTGTTTTTT	CSVQGGGSKERGEKLFF
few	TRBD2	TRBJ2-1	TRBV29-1	TGCAGCGTTGAAGAGGAGACTAGCGTGGATGAGCAGTTCTTC	CSVEEETSVDEQFF
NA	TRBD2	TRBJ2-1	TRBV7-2	TGTGCCAGCAGCTTAGCAGGACAGGGAGGGACTAGCGGGAGGCAGGGGGTAAAGCAGTTCTTC	CASSLAGQGGTSGRQGVKQFF
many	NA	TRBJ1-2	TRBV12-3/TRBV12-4	TGTGCCAGCAGCCCCAGGTCCTTC	CASSPRSF
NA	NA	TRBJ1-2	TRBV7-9	TGTGCCAGCAGCCCGGAGGCAGGGCTAAACTATGGCTACACCTTC	CASSPEAGLNYGYTF
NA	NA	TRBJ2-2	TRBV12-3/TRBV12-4	TGTGCCCGCAGTTTAGCGACCCTGGGGAGGAAAGCAGGCGGGGAGCTGTTTTTT	CARSLATLGRKAGGELFF
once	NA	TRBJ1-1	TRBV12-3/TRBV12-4	TGTGCCAGCAGTTTTGTGGGGAGGGACACTGAAGCTTTCTTT	CASSFVGRDTEAFF
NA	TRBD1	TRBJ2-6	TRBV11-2	TGTGCCAGCAGCTCAATAGGCTGGGGGACAGGGGCCGGGGCCAACGTCCTGACTTTC	CASSSIGWGTGAGANVLTF
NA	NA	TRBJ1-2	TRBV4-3	TGCGCCAGCAGCCAAGATTCGGGGGGGGTCTCCTATGGCTACACCTTC	CASSQDSGGVSYGYTF
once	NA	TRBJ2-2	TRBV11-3	TGTGCCAGCAGCCAACCGGAAGGGGCCGAAGACACCGGGGAGCTGTTTTTT	CASSQPEGAEDTGELFF
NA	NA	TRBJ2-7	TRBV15	TGTGCCACCAGCAGTATTTGGGGAGGCGAGCAGTACTTC	CATSSIWGGEQYF
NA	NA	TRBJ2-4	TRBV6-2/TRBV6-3	TGTGCCAGCACACGGACTAAGGAAAACATTCAGTACTTC	CASTRTKENIQYF
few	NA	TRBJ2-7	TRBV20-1	TGCAGTGCTAACCCCCCGGGTTACGAGCAGTACTTC	CSANPPGYEQYF
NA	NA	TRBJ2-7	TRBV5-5	TGTGCCAGCAGCTTGGAGGGGACCTCAAGGAGCTACGAGCAGTACTTC	CASSLEGTSRSYEQYF
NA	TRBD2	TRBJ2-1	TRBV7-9	TGTGCCAGCAGCACCGGGACCAGCGGGAGGGTTGAGCAGTTCTTC	CASSTGTSGRVEQFF
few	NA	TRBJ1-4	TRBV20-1	TGCAGTGCCGTTAAGACCGGGACGGAAAAACTGTTTTTT	CSAVKTGTEKLFF
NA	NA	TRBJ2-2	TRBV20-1	TGCAGTGCTAGGACTATCCCCGGGGAGCTGTTTTTT	CSARTIPGELFF
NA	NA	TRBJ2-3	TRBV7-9	TGTGCCAGCAGCTTATTGACGGGAGAGTTCGGGACAGATACGCAGTATTTT	CASSLLTGEFGTDTQYF
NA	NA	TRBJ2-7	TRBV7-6	TGTGCCAGCAGCTTAGAGGAGAACTACGAGCAGTACTTC	CASSLEENYEQYF
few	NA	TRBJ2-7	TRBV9	TGTGCCAGCAGCACGGGGCCTTCCTACGAGCAGTACTTC	CASSTGPSYEQYF
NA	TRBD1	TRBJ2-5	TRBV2	TGTGCCAGCCGGGACAGGTACCAAGAGACCCAGTACTTC	CASRDRYQETQYF
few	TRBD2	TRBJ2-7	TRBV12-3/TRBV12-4	TGTGCCAGCAGCGGACTAGCGGGGGCTGATTTGGGGTACGAGCAGTACTTC	CASSGLAGADLGYEQYF
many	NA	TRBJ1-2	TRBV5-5	TGTGCCAGCAGCTTTAACCCGACAGCAAACTATGGCTACACCTTC	CASSFNPTANYGYTF
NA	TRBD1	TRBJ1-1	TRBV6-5	TGTGCCAGCAGTCACACAGGGGGCAGAGGCACTGAAGCTTTCTTT	CASSHTGGRGTEAFF
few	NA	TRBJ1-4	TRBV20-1	TGCAGTGCTAGAGACCTCCGCGGGGGCACTAATGAAAAACTGTTTTTT	CSARDLRGGTNEKLFF
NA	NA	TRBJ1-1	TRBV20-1	TGCAGTGCTGGTCGCACTACTGAAGCTTTCTTT	CSAGRTTEAFF
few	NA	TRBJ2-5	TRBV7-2	TGTGCCAGCAGCTTACAAGGCGGAACCCAAGAGACCCAGTACTTC	CASSLQGGTQETQYF
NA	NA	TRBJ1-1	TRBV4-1	TGCGCCAGCAGCGCCTTGGGTGCGGACGGGAACACTGAAGCTTTCTTT	CASSALGADGNTEAFF
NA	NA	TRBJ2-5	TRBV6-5	TGTGCCAGCAGTTATGTGGGGGGGCCTGGAGAGACCCAGTACTTC	CASSYVGGPGETQYF
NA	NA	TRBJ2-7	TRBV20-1	TGCAGTGCCCCAACAGCCGACAGCTACGAGCAGTACTTC	CSAPTADSYEQYF
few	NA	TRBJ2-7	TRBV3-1	TGTGCCAGCAGCACCCTCATGGGGGTGGGCGAGCAGTACTTC	CASSTLMGVGEQYF
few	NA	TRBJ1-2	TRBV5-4	TGTGCCAGCAGCTCACGGGACACCATCTATGGCTACACCTTC	CASSSRDTIYGYTF
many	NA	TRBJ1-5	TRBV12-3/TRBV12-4	TGTGCCAGCAGTTTGGGGTTCCAGCCCCAGCATTTT	CASSLGFQPQHF
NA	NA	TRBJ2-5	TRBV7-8	TGTGCCAGCAGCTTAGTATTAGGTGGCTTCCAAGAGACCCAGTACTTC	CASSLVLGGFQETQYF